This T cell receptor beta chain was recovered during a study of T-cell reconstitution after alpha-beta-depleted transplantation in children. The library targeted TCRbeta and was prepared with unique molecular identifiers. MiXCR was run by TCRdb on the PCR reads, yielding one entry per CDR3 protein. This repertoire shows 600,000 to 800,000 distinct CDR3 sequences, 10% to 15% found once; its top ten account for 0.79%. Regarding the study as a whole: At one year after transplant, newly produced T cells mostly accounted for T-cell counts and diversity. TCRbeta diversity was high at day 60 in some patients (a result of surviving recipient T cells and thymic progenitors).

Trimming cost V 0 bases and J 2 bases; bases outside gene matches: 6. The CDR3 has 17 residues. From germline, CDR1 is LNHNV and CDR2 YYDKDF (reference sequence). This clonotype was seen many times. Its cognate antigen is unknown. The TCR sequence derives from a girl aged 2-10 years with congenital amegakaryocytic thrombocytopenia, due to receive a stem cell transplant. The source material was PBMCs, sampled before TCRalphabeta/CD19-depleted stem cell transplant. The rearrangement links TRBV15 to TRBJ2-3; 9 bases fit TRBD2. CDR3 protein: CATSRDPLAGVTDTQYF. CDR3 bases: TGTGCCACCAGCAGAGATCCTTTAGCGGGAGTCACAGATACGCAGTATTTT.